This T cell receptor beta chain was identified during a study of T cell responses to AZD1222 COVID-19 vaccine. This CDR3 comprises 12 residues. Germline lookup yields CDR1 SQVTM and CDR2 ANQGSEA. The ends lost 7 bases at V and 2 bases at J; junction bases unmatched: 2. Data came from immunoSEQ multiplex PCR; TCRdb stores just in-frame clones and leaves some out. Counted here are about 140,000 clones, around 90% occurring once; the ten biggest clones make up about 1.9%. This receptor was obtained from an adult in good health. Specimen: peripheral blood, collected on day 0 of AZD1222 vaccination. This chain joins TRBV29-1 and TRBJ1-3, with TRBD1 matching over 7 bases. The CDR3 loop is CSATGAGNTIYF. CDR3 coding DNA: TGCAGCGCAACAGGGGCTGGAAACACCATATATTTT.